Listed below are T cell receptor beta chains from one sample, sequenced in a study of T-cell memory formation after mild COVID-19. TCRdb reprocessed the 5' RACE reads with MiXCR, giving one entry per CDR3 protein. The table has roughly 110,000 distinct CDR3 sequences, around an eighth seen once; the top ten hold 27%. The sequenced material came from PBMCs or a T cell subset sorted from them (not recorded which). The origin of the receptors is an adult woman who had mild COVID-19 (a few samples of this study predate the infection). Cell type and time point are not known. Both conserved end residues are part of each CDR3.

12 | TRBJ2-1 | TRBV13 | CASSSVLNEQFF
11 | TRBJ1-1 | TRBV12-3/TRBV12-4 | CASSFNTEAFF
16 | TRBJ2-3 | TRBV9 | CASSVLPGQGPDTQYF
15 | TRBJ2-7 | TRBV7-3 | CASSPGMTGAYEQYF
15 | TRBJ2-1 | TRBV5-1 | CASSLRWEGGNEQFF
13 | TRBJ2-5 | TRBV24-1 | CATSDEGRETQYF
14 | TRBJ1-1 | TRBV5-1 | CASSLGADPMGTFF
13 | TRBJ1-1 | TRBV9 | CASRPPGTGGHFF
14 | TRBJ2-5 | TRBV7-9 | CASSPPHRQETQYF
15 | TRBJ1-5 | TRBV2 | CASAKPENSNQPQHF
13 | TRBJ1-2 | TRBV6-5 | CASSYLGAYGYTF
18 | TRBJ2-3 | TRBV20-1 | CSARKEGALKWSTDTQYF
15 | TRBJ2-7 | TRBV7-8 | CASSDQWADSYEQYF
16 | TRBJ2-5 | TRBV5-6 | CASSLNGRAIEETQYF
17 | TRBJ2-1 | TRBV7-9 | CASSSGLAETIYNEQFF
15 | TRBJ2-7 | TRBV4-3 | CASSQEISPGYEQYF
14 | TRBJ2-3 | TRBV10-2 | CASSESFYKDTQYF
14 | TRBJ1-1 | TRBV9 | CASSPYNRGLEAFF
22 | TRBJ2-3 | TRBV12-5 | CASGLASLLSSGVFPSTDTQYF
11 | TRBJ2-1 | TRBV24-1 | CATAGAGEQFF
16 | TRBJ2-1 | TRBV4-1 | CASSQEGGLAVDEQFF
14 | TRBJ2-7 | TRBV24-1 | CATSDGQDSYEQYF
14 | TRBJ2-3 | TRBV11-2 | CASSLVGGADTQYF
14 | TRBJ2-5 | TRBV25-1 | CASSVDRGKETQYF
13 | TRBJ1-1 | TRBV7-9 | CASGTPEAPEAFF
15 | TRBJ2-5 | TRBV5-1 | CASSVGTSGQETQYF
15 | TRBJ2-1 | TRBV24-1 | CATSDQAQGADEQFF
12 | TRBJ1-1 | TRBV7-9 | CASSLGQSEAFF
14 | TRBJ2-5 | TRBV12-3/TRBV12-4 | CASSITGGEETQYF
16 | TRBJ2-7 | TRBV19 | CASSTPTRTGAYEQYF
15 | TRBJ2-3 | TRBV30 | CAWSPTSGGADTQYF
14 | TRBJ2-7 | TRBV4-1 | CASSQGSGTYEQYF
13 | TRBJ1-2 | TRBV29-1 | CSVTGVWGYGYTF
14 | TRBJ2-2 | TRBV7-9 | CASRTGLNTGELFF
16 | TRBJ2-5 | TRBV7-9 | CASSLSVRDYQETQYF
16 | TRBJ2-7 | TRBV29-1 | CSVERLGQDSTYEQYF
13 | TRBJ2-7 | TRBV2 | CATTDRTSYEQYF
16 | TRBJ2-5 | TRBV5-5 | CASSKNPQWKRETQYF
13 | TRBJ2-4 | TRBV4-3 | CASSQGPGSIQYF
13 | TRBJ1-1 | TRBV7-3 | CASSPGQVHEAFF
13 | TRBJ2-7 | TRBV7-2 | CASSHYRDDKQYF
19 | TRBJ1-2 | TRBV5-1 | CASSLSMGGLKPPNYGYTF
16 | TRBJ2-1 | TRBV5-1 | CASSPDRVPVYNEQFF
16 | TRBJ2-2 | TRBV5-1 | CASSLERTRGTGELFF
15 | TRBJ1-5 | TRBV7-9 | CASSPGRTSNQPQHF
14 | TRBJ2-5 | TRBV4-2 | CASSQGTGQETQYF